These 27 T cell receptor beta chains were sequenced from one sample in a study of T cell responses to AZD1222 COVID-19 vaccine. The protocol was immunoSEQ multiplex PCR, while the TCRdb copy is restricted to in-frame clones and leaves out a portion. Among roughly 120,000 clones listed, approximately 84% were seen once. This material consisted of peripheral blood, taken on day 0 of AZD1222 vaccination. The receptors were sampled from an adult in good health.

This clone was detected once. The chain recombines TRBV7-8 with TRBJ2-1; maybe TRBD2 (6 bases). Germline lookup yields CDR1 SGHVS and CDR2 FQNEAQ. This CDR3 spans 16 amino acids. V lost 3 bases and J lost 0, with 12 bases in between. CDR3 sequence (DNA): TGTGCCAGCAGCTTTTGGGGACTGAGCTCCTACAATGAGCAGTTCTTC. It yields the protein CASSFWGLSSYNEQFF.

The genes are TRBV28 and TRBJ2-7; TRBD2 is a possible D gene (5 bases). This CDR3 region has 18 residues. The germline CDR1 and CDR2 sequences are MDHEN and SYDVKM. Between the trimmed V and J ends, which lost 6 bases and 2 bases, there was a span of 26 bases. CDR3 coding DNA: TGTGCCAGCAGCCTTCGCCCAGGACTGCAACCCAACGCCTACGAGCAGTACTTC. Its protein product is CASSLRPGLQPNAYEQYF.

The rearrangement joins TRBV7-2 to TRBJ2-1; 14 positions match TRBD2. CDR3 length equals 16 residues. The V gene end was trimmed by 3 bases and the J gene end by 9 bases; junction bases not matched to a gene: 7. Germline CDR1 SGHTA, CDR2 FQGNSA. The CDR3 region is CASSFGLAGGLGEQFF. The CDR3 coding sequence is TGTGCCAGCAGCTTCGGACTAGCGGGAGGATTGGGTGAGCAGTTCTTC.

As concerns this clone: The germline gene is not matched at one end of the junction; a read error may be the cause. The V gene is TRBV4-1, the J gene TRBJ2-1, with 13 bases fitting TRBD2. Germline V CDR1 and CDR2: MGHRA, YSYEKL. This CDR3 is built from 15 residues. CDR3 loop: CASRQGLAGDNEQFF. The CDR3 coding sequence is TGCGCCAGCAGACAAGGACTAGCGGGGGACAATGAGCAGTTCTTC.

The chain employs TRBV6-5 and TRBJ1-2, with D unresolved. Looked up from germline, CDR1 is MNHEY and CDR2 is SVGAGI. Between the trimmed V and J ends, which lost 10 bases and 4 bases, there was a span of 22 bases. This CDR3 is 15 amino acids long. DNA of the CDR3: TGTGCCACCATGGGGAGCGCCAGCAGAAGCTATGGCTACACCTTC. As protein: CATMGSASRSYGYTF.

The V gene is TRBV28, the J gene TRBJ1-2; D perhaps matches TRBD1 (5 bases). Germline V gives CDR1 MDHEN, CDR2 SYDVKM. The CDR3 sequence is 13 residues long. V gave up 7 bases and J gave up 8 bases, with 17 bases separating them. CDR3 bases: TGTGCCAGCACTCTGGGGGGTTCGAGGGGCTACACCTTC. The encoded protein is CASTLGGSRGYTF.

This chain links TRBV7-3 with TRBJ2-7; D remains ambiguous. The CDR3 runs to 15 residues. Germline assignment: CDR1 SGHTA and CDR2 FQGTGA. V lost 1 base to trimming and J lost 2 bases, with 12 bases between them. Here the CDR3 reads CASSLSVGRTYEQYF. DNA for the CDR3: TGTGCCAGCAGCTTAAGCGTCGGAAGAACCTACGAGCAGTACTTC.

The chain joins TRBV4-1 to TRBJ2-1; TRBD2 agrees at 9 bases. The CDR3 contains 17 residues. V lost 1 base, J lost 4 bases, and 8 bases stayed unmatched. Germline CDR1 and CDR2: MGHRA and YSYEKL. In nucleotides, the CDR3 is TGCGCCAGCAGCCAAGGGGGAGGAGCGGGGGGTTACAATGAGCAGTTCTTC. Amino acid sequence: CASSQGGGAGGYNEQFF.

The J gene is TRBJ1-4, the V gene TRBV3-1 (or the pseudogene TRBV3-2), with D possibly being TRBD1 (6 bases). The germline CDR1 and CDR2 sequences are LGHDT and YNNKEL (reference sequence). This CDR3 is built from 16 residues. Trimming pared 2 bases from V and 0 bases from J, leaving 10 bases between. The CDR3 region is CASSQSGGPTNEKLFF. The CDR3 coding sequence is TGTGCCAGCAGCCAAAGCGGGGGGCCAACTAATGAAAAACTGTTTTTT.

The chain is built from TRBV25-1 and TRBJ1-2; 7 positions agree with TRBD1. The CDR3 has 15 amino acids. V was pared by 1 base and J by 6 bases, with 8 bases of the junction left unmatched. The V gene's germline CDR1 is MGHDK and CDR2 SYGVNS. The CDR3 DNA reads TGTGCCAGCAGTGAATTGAATACAGGGGAAGATGGCTACACCTTC. Protein product: CASSELNTGEDGYTF.

This clone was recorded a few times. CDR3 sequence (DNA): TGTGCCAGCAGTAGAACTAGCGGGAGTAAAGACGAGCAGTACTTC. This codes for CASSRTSGSKDEQYF. J is TRBJ2-7 and V is TRBV16, with 11 positions matching TRBD2. V shed 6 bases, J shed 5 bases, and the junction held 9 bases outside the gene matches. This CDR3 is built from 15 residues. CDR1 is KGHSY and CDR2 is FQNENV in the germline V gene.

The V and J genes are TRBV9 and TRBJ2-2; TRBD2 agrees at 11 bases. The CDR3 sequence is 19 residues long. J was trimmed by 4 bases and V by 0 bases; bases with no gene match: 11. Germline V gene data show CDR1 as SGDLS and CDR2 as YYNGEE. The CDR3 DNA reads as TGTGCCAGCAGCGTAGACTGGGGTGATAGCGGGAGGGCCACCGGGGAGCTGTTTTTT. Protein: CASSVDWGDSGRATGELFF. The full variable domain, rest sourced from reference TRBV9 and TRBJ2-2, is DSGVTQTPKHLITATGQRVTLRCSPRSGDLSVYWYQQSLDQGLQFLIQYYNGEERAKGNILERFSAQQFPDLHSELNLSSLELGDSALYFCASSVDWGDSGRATGELFFGEGSRLTVL.

This sequence joins TRBV6-4 and TRBJ1-5; tentative D call: TRBD1 (6 bases). The CDR3 sequence is 14 residues long. The V gene's germline CDR1 is MRHNA and CDR2 SNTAGT. The germline V and J ends were trimmed by 5 bases and 4 bases, with 12 bases remaining between them. The CDR3 DNA reads as TGTGCCAGCAGTTCGGGGGCAGGGAATCAGCCCCAGCATTTT. Residues: CASSSGAGNQPQHF.

The chain uses TRBV4-2 and TRBJ2-7; possibly TRBD1 or TRBD2 for D (5 bases each). Germline V gene sequence: CDR1 LGHNA, CDR2 YNFKEQ. Trimming removed 2 bases from V and 2 bases from J, with 16 bases in between. The CDR3 is made up of 16 amino acids. The CDR3 protein is CASSQIPGPLPYEQYF. CDR3 nucleotides: TGTGCCAGCAGCCAAATACCGGGACCGCTACCCTACGAGCAGTACTTC.

As concerns this clone: Germline is not matched at one junction end, which may reflect a read error. The V and J genes are TRBV9 and TRBJ1-6; TRBD1 is a possible D gene (6 bases). The CDR3 totals 15 residues. Per germline, CDR1 SGDLS and CDR2 YYNGEE. Written as DNA, the CDR3 is TGTGCCCGCAGCGAGGGGGGGGCCTATAATTCACCCCTCCACTTT. Translation gives CARSEGGAYNSPLHF.

The chain carries TRBV2 and TRBJ1-4, with TRBD1 matching over 9 bases. Germline loops: CDR1 SNHLY, CDR2 FYNNEI. The junction had 8 bases not matched to a gene; V was cut back by 5 bases and J by 7 bases. The CDR3 loop spans 15 amino acids. The DNA for the CDR3 is TGTGCCAGCAGTAACTCCGGGACAGGGAGTGAAAAACTGTTTTTT. This sequence encodes CASSNSGTGSEKLFF.

This chain links TRBV5-1 with TRBJ2-5; no firm D call. From germline, CDR1 is SGHRS and CDR2 YFSETQ. The CDR3 contains 15 residues. Trimming pared 2 bases from V and 0 bases from J, leaving 11 bases between. The CDR3 here is CASSFENPDQETQYF. DNA of the CDR3: TGCGCCAGCAGCTTCGAAAATCCGGACCAAGAGACCCAGTACTTC.

In regard to this clone: This sample includes further DNA sequences coding for the same CDR3. This chain joins TRBV28 and TRBJ2-7, with D hard to call. This CDR3 is 11 amino acids long. The germline gives CDR1 MDHEN, CDR2 SYDVKM. The V end was cut by 2 bases, the J end by 3 bases, with 2 bases between. The CDR3 region is CASSLVYEQYF. In DNA form, the CDR3 reads TGTGCCAGCAGTTTAGTCTACGAGCAGTACTTC.

V and J are TRBV28 and TRBJ2-7; maybe TRBD2 (5 bases). The length of the CDR3 is 20 residues. The V end was cut by 4 bases, the J end by 3 bases, with 31 bases between. Looked up from germline, CDR1 is MDHEN and CDR2 is SYDVKM. CDR3 in amino acids: CASSSYPLKDSSGEYYEQYF. The DNA for the CDR3 is TGTGCCAGCAGTTCTTATCCCTTGAAGGACTCAAGTGGGGAATACTACGAGCAGTACTTC.

The CDR3 loop reads CASRGPPRYEQYF. CDR3 DNA: TGTGCCAGCCGTGGACCCCCGCGGTACGAGCAGTACTTC. The J gene is TRBJ2-7, the V gene TRBV7-8; D is uncertain. The CDR3 covers 13 residues. V was shortened by 8 bases and J by 4 bases, with 15 bases between the two germline ends. Germline CDR1 is SGHVS and CDR2 is FQNEAQ.

CDR3 protein: CASSIHRNEQYF. CDR3 nucleotides: TGTGCCAGCAGCATTCACAGGAACGAGCAGTACTTC. The chain combines TRBV12-3 or TRBV12-4 with TRBJ2-7; the D gene is possibly TRBD1 (5 bases). The V end was cut by 6 bases, the J end by 5 bases, with 11 bases between. The CDR3 totals 12 residues.

This clone was detected only a few times. This sequence joins TRBV20-1 and TRBJ2-7; D is unclear. The CDR3 has 11 amino acids. Germline CDR1 DFQATT, CDR2 SNEGSKA (reference sequence). V lost 3 bases and J 5 bases, leaving 8 bases between the germline ends. CDR3 sequence: CSASRSHEQYF. Here the CDR3 DNA reads TGCAGTGCTAGTCGGTCCCACGAGCAGTACTTC.

This chain joins TRBV7-8 and TRBJ2-3; D is perhaps TRBD1 (6 bases). V lost 1 base and J lost 8, with 10 bases in between. This CDR3 region has 13 residues. Per the germline V gene, CDR1 is SGHVS and CDR2 is FQNEAQ. The CDR3 reads CASSLVGGGTQYF. CDR3 coding DNA: TGTGCCAGCAGCTTAGTTGGGGGCGGTACGCAGTATTTT.

The chain combines TRBV18 with TRBJ2-3; D perhaps matches TRBD1 (7 bases). V lost 5 bases, J lost 4 bases, and 13 bases lay in between. The length of the CDR3 is 14 residues. Germline CDR1 reads KGHSH; CDR2 reads LQKENI. The CDR3 sequence: CASSAGQRPDTQYF. CDR3 sequence (DNA): TGTGCCAGCTCAGCGGGACAGAGGCCAGATACGCAGTATTTT.

J is TRBJ1-3 and V is TRBV7-6, with D possibly being TRBD1 (5 bases). V lost 1 base and J 0 bases, leaving 7 bases between the germline ends. CDR1 and CDR2 (germline): SGHVS, FNYEAQ. The CDR3 spans 15 residues. The CDR3 sequence is CASSLGQPSGNTIYF. The DNA for the CDR3 is TGTGCCAGCAGCTTAGGACAGCCCTCTGGAAACACCATATATTTT.

The CDR3 coding sequence is TGCAGCGTTGAGGGCAGGACAAACCTGAATGAGCAGTTCTTC. Protein product: CSVEGRTNLNEQFF. J is TRBJ2-1 and V is TRBV29-1; D may be TRBD1 (5 bases). CDR3 length: 14 residues. V was pared by 3 bases and J by 7 bases, with 16 bases between. Germline V lookup: CDR1 SQVTM, CDR2 ANQGSEA.

This chain links TRBV28 with TRBJ1-4, with D unclear. The ends were cut back, 3 bases at V and 7 bases at J, with 18 bases in the middle. The CDR3 covers 16 residues. Germline loops: CDR1 MDHEN, CDR2 SYDVKM. The CDR3 spells CASSFTREGFGEKLFF. The CDR3 DNA sequence: TGTGCCAGCAGTTTTACAAGGGAAGGGTTCGGTGAAAAACTGTTTTTT.